This T cell receptor beta chain came from a study of blood T cell repertoires in COVID-19. Overall study context: Whether acute or convalescent, the COVID-19 samples came from the United States, Italy and Spain.

CDR1 SNHLY and CDR2 FYNNEI come from the germline V gene. This CDR3 spans 13 amino acids. With 11 bases removed from V and 2 bases from J, the gap between germline ends came to 16 bases. This clone was seen a few times. The protocol was immunoSEQ multiplex PCR, while the TCRdb copy is restricted to in-frame clones and leaves out a portion. The sample contains about 46,000 clones, about 88% of which appear only once. This chain uses TRBV2 with TRBJ2-7; possibly TRBD2 for D (6 bases). Sequencing used PBMCs or T cells enriched from blood (not recorded which). The origin of this receptor is a woman aged 45-59 years who had recovered from COVID-19. DNA for the CDR3: TGTGCCTGCTTGGGGGGTAGGGCCTACGAGCAGTACTTC. It is translated as CACLGGRAYEQYF.